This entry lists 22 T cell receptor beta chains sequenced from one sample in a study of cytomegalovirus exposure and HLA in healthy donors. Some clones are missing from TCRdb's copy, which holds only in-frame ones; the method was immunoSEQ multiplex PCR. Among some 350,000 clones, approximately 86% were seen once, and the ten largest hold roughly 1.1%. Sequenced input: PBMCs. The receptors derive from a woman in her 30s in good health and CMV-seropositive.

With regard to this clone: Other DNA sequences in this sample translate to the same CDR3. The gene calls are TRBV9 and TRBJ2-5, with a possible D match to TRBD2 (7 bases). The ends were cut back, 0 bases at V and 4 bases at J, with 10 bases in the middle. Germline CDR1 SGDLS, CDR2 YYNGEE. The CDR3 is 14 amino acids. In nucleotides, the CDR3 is TGTGCCAGCAGCGTAGAGGGGGGGCGAGAGACCCAGTACTTC. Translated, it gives CASSVEGGRETQYF.

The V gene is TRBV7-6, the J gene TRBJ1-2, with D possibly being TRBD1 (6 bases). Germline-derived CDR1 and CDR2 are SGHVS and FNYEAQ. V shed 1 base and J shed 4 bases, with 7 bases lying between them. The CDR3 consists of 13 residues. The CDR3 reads CASSLGTVYGYTF. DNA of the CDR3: TGTGCCAGCAGCTTAGGGACAGTCTATGGCTACACCTTC.

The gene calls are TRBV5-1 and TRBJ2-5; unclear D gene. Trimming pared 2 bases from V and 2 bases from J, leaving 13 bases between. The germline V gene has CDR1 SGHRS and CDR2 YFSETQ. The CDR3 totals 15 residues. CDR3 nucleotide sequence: TGCGCCAGCAGCTTTGCGAAATCATATCAAGAGACCCAGTACTTC. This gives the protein CASSFAKSYQETQYF.

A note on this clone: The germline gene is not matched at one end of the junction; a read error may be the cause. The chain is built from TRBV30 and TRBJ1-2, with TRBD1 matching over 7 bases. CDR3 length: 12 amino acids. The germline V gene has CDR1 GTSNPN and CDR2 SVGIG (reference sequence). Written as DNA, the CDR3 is TGTGCCTGGAAGATACCGGGACAGAGGATTTCCTTC. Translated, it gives CAWKIPGQRISF. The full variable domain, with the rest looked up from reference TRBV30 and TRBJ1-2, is SQTIHQWPATLVQPVGSPLSLECTVEGTSNPNLYWYRQAAGRGLQLLFYSVGIGQISSEVPQNLSASRPQDRQFILSSKKLLLSDSGFYLCAWKIPGQRISFGSGTRLTVV.

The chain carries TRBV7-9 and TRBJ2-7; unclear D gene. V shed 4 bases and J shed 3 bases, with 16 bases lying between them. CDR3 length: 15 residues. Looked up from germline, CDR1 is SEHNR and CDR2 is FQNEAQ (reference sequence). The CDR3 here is CASSSDLGSFYEQYF. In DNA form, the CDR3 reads TGTGCCAGCAGCTCCGATTTGGGATCGTTCTACGAGCAGTACTTC.

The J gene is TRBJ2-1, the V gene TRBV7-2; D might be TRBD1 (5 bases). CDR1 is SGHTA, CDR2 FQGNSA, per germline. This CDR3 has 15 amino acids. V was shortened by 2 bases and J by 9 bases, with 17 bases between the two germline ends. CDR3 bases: TGTGCCAGCAGCTTAAGACCCTTCCAGGGTGCTGAGCAGTTCTTC. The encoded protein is CASSLRPFQGAEQFF.

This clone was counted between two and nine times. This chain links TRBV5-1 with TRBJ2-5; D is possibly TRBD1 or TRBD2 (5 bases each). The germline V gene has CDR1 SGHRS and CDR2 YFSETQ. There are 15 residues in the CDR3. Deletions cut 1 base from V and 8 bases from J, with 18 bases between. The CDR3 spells CASSLRTAGQGTQYF. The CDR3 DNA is TGCGCCAGCAGCTTGCGGACGGCGGGCCAGGGAACCCAGTACTTC.

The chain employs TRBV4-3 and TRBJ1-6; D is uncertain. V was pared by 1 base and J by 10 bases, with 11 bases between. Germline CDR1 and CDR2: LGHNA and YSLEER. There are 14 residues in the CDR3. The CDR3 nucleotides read TGCGCCAGCAGCCAAGTAGGGCCTCGGTCACCCCTCCACTTT. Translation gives CASSQVGPRSPLHF.

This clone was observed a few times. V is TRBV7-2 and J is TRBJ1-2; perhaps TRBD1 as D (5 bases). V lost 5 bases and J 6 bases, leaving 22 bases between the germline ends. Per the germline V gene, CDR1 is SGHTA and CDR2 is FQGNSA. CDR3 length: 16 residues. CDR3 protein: CASSLHPGPQADGYTF. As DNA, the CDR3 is TGTGCCAGCAGCCTACATCCGGGACCCCAGGCGGATGGCTACACCTTC.

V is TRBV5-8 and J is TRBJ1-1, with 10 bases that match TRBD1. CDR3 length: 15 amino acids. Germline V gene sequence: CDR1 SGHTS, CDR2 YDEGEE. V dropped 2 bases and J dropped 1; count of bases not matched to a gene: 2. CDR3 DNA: TGTGCCAGCAGCTTAGGGACAGGGGAGAACACTGAAGCTTTCTTT. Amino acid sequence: CASSLGTGENTEAFF.

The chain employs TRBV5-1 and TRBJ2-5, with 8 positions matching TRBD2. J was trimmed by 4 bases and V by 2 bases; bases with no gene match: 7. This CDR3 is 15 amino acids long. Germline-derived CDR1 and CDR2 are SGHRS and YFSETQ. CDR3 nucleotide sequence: TGCGCCAGCAGCTTAAACGGGGGGGCCGGAGAGACCCAGTACTTC. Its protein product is CASSLNGGAGETQYF.

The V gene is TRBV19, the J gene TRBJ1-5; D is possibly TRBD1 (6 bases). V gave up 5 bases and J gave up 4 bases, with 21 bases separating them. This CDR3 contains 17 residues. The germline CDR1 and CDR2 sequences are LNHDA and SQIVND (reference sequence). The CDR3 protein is CASSPRADRTANQPQHF. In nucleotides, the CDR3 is TGTGCCAGTAGTCCCAGAGCCGACAGGACAGCGAATCAGCCCCAGCATTTT.

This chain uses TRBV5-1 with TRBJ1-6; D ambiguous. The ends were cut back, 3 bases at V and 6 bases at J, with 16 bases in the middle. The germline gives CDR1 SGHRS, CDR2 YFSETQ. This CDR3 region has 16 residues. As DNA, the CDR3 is TGCGCCAGCAGCTCTCCAGAAGATAACCGTAATTCACCCCTCCACTTT. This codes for CASSSPEDNRNSPLHF.

CDR3 in amino acids: CSVETPGPGNTIYF. The CDR3 DNA reads TGCAGCGTTGAAACGCCGGGCCCTGGAAACACCATATATTTT. The V call is TRBV29-1, the J call TRBJ1-3, with no clear D. This CDR3 has 14 amino acids. The V gene lost 2 bases and the J gene lost 2 bases, with 10 bases spanning the gap. Germline loops: CDR1 SQVTM, CDR2 ANQGSEA.

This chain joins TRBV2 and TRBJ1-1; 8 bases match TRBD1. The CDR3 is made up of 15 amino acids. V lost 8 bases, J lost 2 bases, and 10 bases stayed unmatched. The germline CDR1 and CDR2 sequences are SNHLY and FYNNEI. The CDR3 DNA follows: TGTGCCAGCGTACGGTCCGGGACAGGAAACACTGAAGCTTTCTTT. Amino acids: CASVRSGTGNTEAFF.

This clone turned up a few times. The CDR3 sequence is CASSRAGEVKTQYF. Written as DNA, the CDR3 is TGCGCCAGCAGTAGAGCGGGAGAGGTAAAGACCCAGTACTTC. The rearrangement links TRBV5-1 to TRBJ2-5; 8 bases agree with TRBD2. The CDR3 consists of 14 residues. CDR1 is SGHRS and CDR2 is YFSETQ in the germline V gene. V shed 5 bases and J 6 bases; nucleotides not matched to a gene: 9. The full variable domain, rest sourced from reference TRBV5-1 and TRBJ2-5, is KAGVTQTPRYLIKTRGQQVTLSCSPISGHRSVSWYQQTPGQGLQFLFEYFSETQRNKGNFPGRFSGRQFSNSRSEMNVSTLELGDSALYLCASSRAGEVKTQYFGPGTRLLVL.

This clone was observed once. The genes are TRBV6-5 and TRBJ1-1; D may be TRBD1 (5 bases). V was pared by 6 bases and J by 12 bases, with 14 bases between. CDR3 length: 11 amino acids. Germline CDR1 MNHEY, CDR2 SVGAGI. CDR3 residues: CASRERGRSFF. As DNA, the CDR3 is TGTGCCAGCAGAGAACGGGGGAGATCTTTCTTT.

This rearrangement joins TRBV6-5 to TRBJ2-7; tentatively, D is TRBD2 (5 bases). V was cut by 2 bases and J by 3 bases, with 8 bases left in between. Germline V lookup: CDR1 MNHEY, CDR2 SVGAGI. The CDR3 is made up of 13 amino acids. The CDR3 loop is CASSYGLIYEQYF. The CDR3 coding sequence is TGTGCCAGCAGTTACGGACTTATCTACGAGCAGTACTTC.

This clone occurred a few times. CDR3 bases: TGTGCCAGCAGTGATGACTACCTATCCTACGAGCAGTACTTC. Translation: CASSDDYLSYEQYF. The chain links TRBV2 to TRBJ2-7; maybe TRBD2 (5 bases). Germline CDR1 reads SNHLY; CDR2 reads FYNNEI. The CDR3 has 14 amino acids. V shed 3 bases and J shed 1 base, with 10 bases lying between them.

CDR3 in amino acids: CASSITSGVTDTQYF. CDR3 DNA sequence: TGTGCCAGCAGCATTACTAGCGGGGTCACAGATACGCAGTATTTT. The chain employs TRBV13 and TRBJ2-3, with 10 nucleotides matching TRBD2. CDR3 length equals 15 residues. The ends lost 5 bases at V and 2 bases at J; junction bases unmatched: 4. Germline V gene data show CDR1 as PRHDT and CDR2 as FYEKMQ (reference sequence). Using reference TRBV13 and TRBJ2-3 for the parts outside the CDR3, the full variable domain is AAGVIQSPRHLIKEKRETATLKCYPIPRHDTVYWYQQGPGQDPQFLISFYEKMQSDKGSIPDRFSAQQFSDYHSELNMSSLELGDSALYFCASSITSGVTDTQYFGPGTRLTVL.

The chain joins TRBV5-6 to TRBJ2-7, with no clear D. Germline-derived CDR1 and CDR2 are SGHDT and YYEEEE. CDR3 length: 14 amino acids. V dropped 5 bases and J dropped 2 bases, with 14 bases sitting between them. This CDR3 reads CASRGTDNPYEQYF. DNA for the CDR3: TGTGCCAGCAGAGGAACCGATAATCCCTACGAGCAGTACTTC.

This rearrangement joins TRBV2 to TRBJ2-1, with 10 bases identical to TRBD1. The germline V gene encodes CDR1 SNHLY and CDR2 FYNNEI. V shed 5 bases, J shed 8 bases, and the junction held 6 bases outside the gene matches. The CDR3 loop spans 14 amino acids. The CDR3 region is CASSPGDRGDEQFF. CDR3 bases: TGTGCCAGCAGTCCCGGGGACAGGGGAGATGAGCAGTTCTTC.